This T cell receptor (beta chain) was captured by sequencing in a study of blood T cell repertoires in COVID-19. Study-level background: Material from acute and convalescent COVID-19 was sourced from the United States, Italy and Spain. PBMCs, B-cell-depleted T cells, or T cells provided the cDNA or gDNA that made up the material.

In the original workflow: Quantification of nucleated cells was approximated via reference gene primer amplification. Sequencing used immunoSEQ multiplex PCR; TCRdb keeps in-frame clones, though not all of them. V and J calls and clone size are given by that table; D and trimming were obtained from the DNA. The sample includes around 150,000 clones, around 77% of them seen just once. The CDR3 loop spans 12 amino acids. V was shortened by 3 bases and J by 3 bases, with 5 bases between the two germline ends. The receptor was isolated from a man in his forties or fifties with active or convalescent COVID-19. This chain uses TRBV12-3 or TRBV12-4 with TRBJ1-1, with D unclear. The sequencing input was peripheral blood. CDR3 DNA: TGTGCCAGCAGTTTGGTAGACACTGAAGCTTTCTTT. Residues: CASSLVDTEAFF.